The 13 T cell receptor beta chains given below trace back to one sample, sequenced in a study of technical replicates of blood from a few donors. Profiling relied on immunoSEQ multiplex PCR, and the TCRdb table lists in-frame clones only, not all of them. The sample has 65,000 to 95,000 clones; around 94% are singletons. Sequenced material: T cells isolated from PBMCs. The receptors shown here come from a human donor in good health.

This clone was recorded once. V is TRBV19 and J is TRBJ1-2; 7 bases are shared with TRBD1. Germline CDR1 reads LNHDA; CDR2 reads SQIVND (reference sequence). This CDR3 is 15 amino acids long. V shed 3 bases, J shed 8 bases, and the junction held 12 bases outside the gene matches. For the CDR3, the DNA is TGTGCCAGTAGTATTTATTTTCGTGGGACAGAGGGCTACACCTTC. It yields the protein CASSIYFRGTEGYTF.

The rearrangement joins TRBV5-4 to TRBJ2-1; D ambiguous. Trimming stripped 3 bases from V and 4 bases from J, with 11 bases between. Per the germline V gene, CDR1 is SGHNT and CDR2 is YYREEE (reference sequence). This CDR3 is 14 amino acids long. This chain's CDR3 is CASSSRLEYNEQFF. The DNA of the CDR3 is TGTGCCAGCAGCTCCAGACTGGAGTACAATGAGCAGTTCTTC. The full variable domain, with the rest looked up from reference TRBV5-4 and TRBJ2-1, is ETGVTQSPTHLIKTRGQQVTLRCSSQSGHNTVSWYQQALGQGPQFIFQYYREEENGRGNFPPRFSGLQFPNYSSELNVNALELDDSALYLCASSSRLEYNEQFFGPGTRLTVL.

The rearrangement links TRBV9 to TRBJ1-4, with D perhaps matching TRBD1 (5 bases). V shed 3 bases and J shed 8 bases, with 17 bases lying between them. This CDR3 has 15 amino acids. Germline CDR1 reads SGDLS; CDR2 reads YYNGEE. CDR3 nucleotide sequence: TGTGCCAGCAGCGCCTCAGGGCGGGAGATGGAAAAACTGTTTTTT. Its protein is CASSASGREMEKLFF.

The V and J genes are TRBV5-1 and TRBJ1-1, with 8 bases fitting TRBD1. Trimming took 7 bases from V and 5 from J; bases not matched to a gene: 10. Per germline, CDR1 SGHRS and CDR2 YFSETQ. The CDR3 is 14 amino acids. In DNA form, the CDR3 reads TGCGCCAGCTCGATCGGACAGGGCTTAACTGAAGCTTTCTTT. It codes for CASSIGQGLTEAFF. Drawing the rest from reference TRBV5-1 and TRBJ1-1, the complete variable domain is KAGVTQTPRYLIKTRGQQVTLSCSPISGHRSVSWYQQTPGQGLQFLFEYFSETQRNKGNFPGRFSGRQFSNSRSEMNVSTLELGDSALYLCASSIGQGLTEAFFGQGTRLTVV.

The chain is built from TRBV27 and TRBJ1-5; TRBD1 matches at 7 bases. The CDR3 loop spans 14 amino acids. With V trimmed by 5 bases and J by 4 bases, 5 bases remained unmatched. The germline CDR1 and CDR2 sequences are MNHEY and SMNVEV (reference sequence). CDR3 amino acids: CASSLWTGNQPQHF. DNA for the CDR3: TGTGCCAGCAGTCTGTGGACAGGAAATCAGCCCCAGCATTTT.

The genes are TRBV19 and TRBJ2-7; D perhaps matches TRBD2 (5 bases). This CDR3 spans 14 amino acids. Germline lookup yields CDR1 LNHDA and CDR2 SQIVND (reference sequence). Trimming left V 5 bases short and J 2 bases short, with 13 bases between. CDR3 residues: CASSANGIPYEQYF. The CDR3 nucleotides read TGTGCCAGTAGTGCTAACGGGATACCCTACGAGCAGTACTTC.

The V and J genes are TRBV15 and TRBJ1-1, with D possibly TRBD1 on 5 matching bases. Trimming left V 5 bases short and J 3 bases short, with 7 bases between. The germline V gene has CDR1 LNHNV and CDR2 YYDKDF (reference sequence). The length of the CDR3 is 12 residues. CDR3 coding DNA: TGTGCCACCAGCTCAGGGTACACTGAAGCTTTCTTT. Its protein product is CATSSGYTEAFF.

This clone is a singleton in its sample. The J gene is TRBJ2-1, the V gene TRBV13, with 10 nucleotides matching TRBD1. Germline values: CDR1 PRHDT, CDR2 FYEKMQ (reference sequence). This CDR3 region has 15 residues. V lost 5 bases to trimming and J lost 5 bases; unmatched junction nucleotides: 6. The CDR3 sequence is CASSEHGTGDNEQFF. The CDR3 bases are TGTGCCAGCAGCGAACACGGGACAGGGGACAATGAGCAGTTCTTC.

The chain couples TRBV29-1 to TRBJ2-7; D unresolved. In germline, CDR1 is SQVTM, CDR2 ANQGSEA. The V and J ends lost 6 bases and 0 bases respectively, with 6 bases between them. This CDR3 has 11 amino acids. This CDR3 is CSVRHSYEQYF. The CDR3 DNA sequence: TGCAGCGTGCGACACTCCTACGAGCAGTACTTC.

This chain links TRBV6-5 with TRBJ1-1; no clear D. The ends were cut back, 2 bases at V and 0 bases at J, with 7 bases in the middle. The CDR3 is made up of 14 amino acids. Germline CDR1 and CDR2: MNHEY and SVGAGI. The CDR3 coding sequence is TGTGCCAGCAGTTACGCAGGAATGAACACTGAAGCTTTCTTT. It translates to CASSYAGMNTEAFF.

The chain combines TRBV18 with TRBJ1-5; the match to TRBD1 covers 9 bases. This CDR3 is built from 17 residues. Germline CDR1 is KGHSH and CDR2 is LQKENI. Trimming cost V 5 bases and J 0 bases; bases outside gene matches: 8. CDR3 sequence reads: CASSAIQGANSNQPQHF. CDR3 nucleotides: TGTGCCAGCTCAGCGATACAGGGGGCGAATAGCAATCAGCCCCAGCATTTT.

CDR3 in DNA: TGTGCCAGCAGCCCTACCGGGACTAGCGGTTTTACGCAGTATTTT. Protein: CASSPTGTSGFTQYF. The chain joins TRBV7-2 to TRBJ2-3; 11 bases agree with TRBD2. CDR3 length: 15 amino acids. CDR1 and CDR2 (germline): SGHTA, FQGNSA. The trim removed 5 bases at V and 8 bases at J, leaving 9 bases unmatched.

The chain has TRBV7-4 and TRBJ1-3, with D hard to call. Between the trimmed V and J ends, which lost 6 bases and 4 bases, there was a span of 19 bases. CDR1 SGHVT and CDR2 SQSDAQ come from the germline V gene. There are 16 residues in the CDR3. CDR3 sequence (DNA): TGTGCCAGCAGTTGGCTTGTGAGGGCGCAGGGAAACACCATATATTTT. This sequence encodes CASSWLVRAQGNTIYF.